This TCR beta chain emerged from a study of blood T cell repertoires in COVID-19. The overall study: From the United States, Italy and Spain came samples of acute and convalescent COVID-19. T cells, B-cell-depleted T cells, or PBMCs provided the cDNA or gDNA that served as material.

This CDR3 is 13 amino acids long. V lost 3 bases and J lost 2, with 6 bases in between. Germline values: CDR1 SGHRS, CDR2 YFSETQ. Methods used by the authors: Researchers report that nucleated cell counts were estimated from reference gene primer amplification. Using immunoSEQ multiplex PCR, the repertoire was profiled, and TCRdb retains in-frame clones only, with some absent. The V and J calls and clone size come from that table; D and trimming were worked out from the DNA. The repertoire holds about 200,000 clones, with 84% as singletons. The chain couples TRBV5-1 to TRBJ2-1; TRBD2 is a possible D gene (5 bases). The receptor's source is a woman aged 70-85 years with active or convalescent COVID-19. Sequenced sample: peripheral blood. The CDR3 here is CASSSGTYNEQFF. In DNA, the CDR3 is TGCGCCAGCAGCTCCGGGACCTACAATGAGCAGTTCTTC. Together with reference TRBV5-1 and TRBJ2-1, the CDR3 gives the full variable domain: KAGVTQTPRYLIKTRGQQVTLSCSPISGHRSVSWYQQTPGQGLQFLFEYFSETQRNKGNFPGRFSGRQFSNSRSEMNVSTLELGDSALYLCASSSGTYNEQFFGPGTRLTVL.